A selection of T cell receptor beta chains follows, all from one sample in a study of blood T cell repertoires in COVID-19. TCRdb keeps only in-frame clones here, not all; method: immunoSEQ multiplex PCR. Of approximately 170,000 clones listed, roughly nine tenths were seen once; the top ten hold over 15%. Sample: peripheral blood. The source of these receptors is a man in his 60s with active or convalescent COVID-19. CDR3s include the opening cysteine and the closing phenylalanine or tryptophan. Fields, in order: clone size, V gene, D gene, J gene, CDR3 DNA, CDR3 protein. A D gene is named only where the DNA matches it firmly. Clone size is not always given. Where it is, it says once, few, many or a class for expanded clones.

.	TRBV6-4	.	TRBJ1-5	TGTGCCAGCAGTGACTCGAACGGGGGACGGATCAATCAGCCCCAGCATTTT	CASSDSNGGRINQPQHF
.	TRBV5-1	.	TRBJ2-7	TGCGCCAGCAGCTCAGGGCGTAGCTCCTACGAGCAGTACTTC	CASSSGRSSYEQYF
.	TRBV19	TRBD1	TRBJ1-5	TGTGCCAGTAGTACCGACAGGGCGGATCAGCCCCAGCATTTT	CASSTDRADQPQHF
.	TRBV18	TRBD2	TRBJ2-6	TGTGCCAGCTCACCTACGGGGGGTACTGGGGCCAACGTCCTGACTTTC	CASSPTGGTGANVLTF
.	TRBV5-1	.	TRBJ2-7	TGCGCCAGCGCAGGGACCTACGAGCAGTACTTC	CASAGTYEQYF
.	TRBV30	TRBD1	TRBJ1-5	TGTGCCTGGGACAGGGGAGGCAATCAGCCCCAGCATTTT	CAWDRGGNQPQHF
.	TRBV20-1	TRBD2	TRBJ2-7	TGCAGTGCCAGTGGACTAGCGGGGCTCTACGAGCAGTACTTC	CSASGLAGLYEQYF
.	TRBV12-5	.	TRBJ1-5	TGTGCTAGTGGTCTTCCCGGGGGTTTTCAGCCCCAGCATTTT	CASGLPGGFQPQHF
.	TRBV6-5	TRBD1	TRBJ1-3	TGTGCCAGCAGGGGACAGGGGGCGGCTGGAAACACCATATATTTT	CASRGQGAAGNTIYF
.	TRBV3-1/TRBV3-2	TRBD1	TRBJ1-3	TGTGCCAGCAGTTTACAGGGGTTGGGAAACACCATATATTTT	CASSLQGLGNTIYF
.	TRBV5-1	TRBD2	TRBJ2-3	TGCGCCAGCAGCTTGGACGGGAGGAACACAGATACGCAGTATTTT	CASSLDGRNTDTQYF
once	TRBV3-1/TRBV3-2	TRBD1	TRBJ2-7	TGTGCCAGCAGCCCTCTAGGACAGGGCGACGAGCAGTACTTC	CASSPLGQGDEQYF
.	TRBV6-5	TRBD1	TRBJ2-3	TGTGCCAGCAGCAACAGGGGGCCGAGAGATACGCAGTATTTT	CASSNRGPRDTQYF
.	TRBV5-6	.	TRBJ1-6	TGTGCCAGCAGCCGGCGGCAGGGAACTTGGTCACCCCTCCACTTT	CASSRRQGTWSPLHF
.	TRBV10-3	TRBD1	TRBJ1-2	TGTGCCATCAGTCCCGGGACAGGGAATGGCTACACCTTC	CAISPGTGNGYTF
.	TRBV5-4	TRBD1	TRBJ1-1	TGTGCCAGCAGCGCGGACAGGTGGGGGAACACTGAAGCTTTCTTT	CASSADRWGNTEAFF
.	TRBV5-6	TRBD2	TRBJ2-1	TGTGCCAGCAGCTTCCTAGCGGGGGGGCCCCCTGAGCAGTTCTTC	CASSFLAGGPPEQFF
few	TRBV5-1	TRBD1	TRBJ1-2	TGCGCCAGCAGCTTTTCCACACCCGGGACAGCGGAGCTTAACTATGGCTACACCTTC	CASSFSTPGTAELNYGYTF
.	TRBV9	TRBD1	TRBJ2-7	TGTGCCAGCAGCGTATTAAGTGGACAGGGGAACTACGAGCAGTACTTC	CASSVLSGQGNYEQYF
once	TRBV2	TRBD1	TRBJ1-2	TGTGCCAGCAAAAGGGTCGGGACAGGGCCCTATGGCTACACCTTC	CASKRVGTGPYGYTF
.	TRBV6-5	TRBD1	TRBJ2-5	TGTGCCAGCAGTTACCGGGACAGGGGGCATGAGACCCAGTACTTC	CASSYRDRGHETQYF
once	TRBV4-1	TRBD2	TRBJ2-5	TGCGCCAGCAGCCAAGTGATATCGGGGGGAAGAGAGACCCAGTACTTC	CASSQVISGGRETQYF
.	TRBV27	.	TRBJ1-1	TGTGCCAGCAGTTTCACAGGGAGAGGGACTGAAGCTTTCTTT	CASSFTGRGTEAFF
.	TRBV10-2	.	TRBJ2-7	TGCGCCAGCAGTGTCAACAGGGAGTACGAGCAGTACTTC	CASSVNREYEQYF
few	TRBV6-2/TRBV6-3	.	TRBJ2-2	TGTGCCAGCAGTTCTGGAACAGGGATTGTCGCCGGGGAGCTGTTTTTT	CASSSGTGIVAGELFF
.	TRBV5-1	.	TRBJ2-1	TGCGCCAGCAGCTTAGGAAGTTCAGGAGGGCGCAATGAGCAGTTCTTC	CASSLGSSGGRNEQFF
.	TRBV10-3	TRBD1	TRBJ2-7	TGTGCCAGCCGATCCGGGACAGGGGATCGTTACGAGCAGTACTTC	CASRSGTGDRYEQYF
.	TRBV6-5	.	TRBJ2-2	TGTGCCAGCAGCTCTCAGCGGATTCCCGCCGGGGAGCTGTTTTTT	CASSSQRIPAGELFF
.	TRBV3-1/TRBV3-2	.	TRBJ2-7	TGTGCCAGCAGCCAAGGCCGAGGGAGCTCCGAGCAGTACTTC	CASSQGRGSSEQYF
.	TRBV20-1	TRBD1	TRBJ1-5	TGCAGTGCTAGTGCGGACAGGGAACTTCAGCCCCAGCATTTT	CSASADRELQPQHF
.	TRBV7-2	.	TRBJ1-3	TGTGCCAGCAGTCTTTCAGGGTTCTCTGGAAACACCATATATTTT	CASSLSGFSGNTIYF
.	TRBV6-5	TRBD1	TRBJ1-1	TGTGCCAGCAGATTGACAGGGACTGAAGCTTTCTTT	CASRLTGTEAFF
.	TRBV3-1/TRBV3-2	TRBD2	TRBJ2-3	TGTGCCAGCAGCCAAGAGAGGGGTCTAGCGGGGGGTAACACAGATACGCAGTATTTT	CASSQERGLAGGNTDTQYF
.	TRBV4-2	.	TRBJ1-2	TGTGCCAGCACCCGCAGGGAGGCGGACTATGGCTACACCTTC	CASTRREADYGYTF
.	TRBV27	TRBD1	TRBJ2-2	TGTGCCAGCAGTCCAGGGACAGCGGAGGCCGGGGAGCTGTTTTTT	CASSPGTAEAGELFF
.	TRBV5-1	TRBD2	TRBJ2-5	TGCGCCAGCAGCTTCAGCGGGAGGGGGCAAGAGACCCAGTACTTC	CASSFSGRGQETQYF
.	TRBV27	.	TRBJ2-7	TGTGCCAGCAGCGGACAGTACCGCTCCTACGAGCAGTACTTC	CASSGQYRSYEQYF
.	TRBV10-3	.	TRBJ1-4	TGTGCCAGTAAGGGAGCAGGGGAGACTGAAAAACTGTTTTTT	CASKGAGETEKLFF
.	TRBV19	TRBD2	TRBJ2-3	TGTGCCAGTGGGGACTACGATTCAGATACGCAGTATTTT	CASGDYDSDTQYF
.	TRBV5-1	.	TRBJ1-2	TGCGCCAGCAGCTTGGCCACGGGGTCTGGGGGCTACACCTTC	CASSLATGSGGYTF
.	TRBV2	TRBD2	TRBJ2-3	TGTGCCAGCAGTCTAGCGGGGGCCCCCACAGATACGCAGTATTTT	CASSLAGAPTDTQYF
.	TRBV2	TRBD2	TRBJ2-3	TGTGCCAGCAGTGGGACTAGCGGGGGGTGGACAGATACGCAGTATTTT	CASSGTSGGWTDTQYF
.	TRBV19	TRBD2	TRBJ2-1	TGTGCCAGTAGCCCTACCCAGGCGGGGGGGCGCGTTGAGCAGTTCTTC	CASSPTQAGGRVEQFF
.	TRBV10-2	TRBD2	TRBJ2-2	TGCGCCAGCAGTGAGGGGCTAGCGGGGGCCCCGTTTACCGGGGAGCTGTTTTTT	CASSEGLAGAPFTGELFF
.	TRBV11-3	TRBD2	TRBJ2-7	TGTGCCAGCAGCTCGGGACTAGCGGGCTCCGAGCAGTACTTC	CASSSGLAGSEQYF
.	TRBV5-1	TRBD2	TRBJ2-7	TGCGCCAGCAGCTTGGTGCCTAGCGGAGATTTCTACGAGCAGTACTTC	CASSLVPSGDFYEQYF